Listed here are 29 T cell receptor beta chains from one sample, sequenced in a study of CD8 T cells in ankylosing spondylitis. TCRdb reprocessed the 5' RACE reads via MiXCR and lists one record per CDR3 protein. Of under 250,000 distinct CDR3 sequences listed, 32% are singletons. The source material was blood, either unsorted or a sorted T cell fraction (not recorded which). Every receptor here comes from a male donor with ankylosing spondylitis or in good health (not recorded which).

The rearrangement uses TRBV12-3 or TRBV12-4 and TRBJ2-2; D not resolved. The CDR3 is made up of 12 amino acids. V dropped 3 bases and J dropped 6 bases, with 5 bases sitting between them. CDR3 DNA sequence: TGTGCCAGCAGTTTTCGGCCCGGGGAGCTGTTTTTT. This gives the protein CASSFRPGELFF.

The CDR3: CASSTSGTDTQYF. CDR3 nucleotides: TGTGCCAGCAGTACTAGCGGCACAGATACGCAGTATTTT. The genes are TRBV12-3 or TRBV12-4 and TRBJ2-3; 7 positions match TRBD2. The CDR3 contains 13 residues. Unmatched junction bases numbered 0, after V lost 5 bases and J lost 1 base.

This chain links TRBV7-2 with TRBJ2-5; D perhaps matches TRBD2 (5 bases). The CDR3 consists of 15 residues. Trimming took 0 bases from V and 4 from J, leaving 12 bases between them. Germline values: CDR1 SGHTA, CDR2 FQGNSA. DNA for the CDR3: TGTGCCAGCAGCTTAGCAGTAGATCGGGGAGAGACCCAGTACTTC. Residues: CASSLAVDRGETQYF.

The rearrangement uses TRBV15 and TRBJ2-3, with D unclear. Per the germline V gene, CDR1 is LNHNV and CDR2 is YYDKDF (reference sequence). The CDR3 loop spans 15 amino acids. Deletions cut 2 bases from V and 3 bases from J, with 12 bases between. The CDR3 region is CATSRPLAGTDTQYF. The CDR3 DNA is TGTGCCACCAGCAGACCCCTTGCCGGGACAGATACGCAGTATTTT.

The chain links TRBV25-1 to TRBJ2-3; 9 bases align to TRBD1. There are 15 residues in the CDR3. The germline gives CDR1 MGHDK, CDR2 SYGVNS. J gave up 3 bases and V 3 bases, and 4 bases lay outside the gene matches. CDR3 sequence reads: CASSDQQGATDTQYF. The CDR3 nucleotides read TGTGCCAGCAGTGACCAACAGGGGGCAACAGATACGCAGTATTTT.

V is TRBV12-3 or TRBV12-4 and J is TRBJ1-2, with D tentatively TRBD1 (5 bases). This CDR3 spans 13 amino acids. V lost 7 bases to trimming and J lost 7 bases, with 16 bases between them. The CDR3 region has the DNA TGTGCCAGCACCACGACAGTTATCGGTGGCTACACCTTC. This translates into CASTTTVIGGYTF.

The chain links TRBV3-1 to TRBJ2-7; a possible D gene is TRBD1 (6 bases). V lost 4 bases and J 4 bases, leaving 20 bases between the germline ends. Germline V gene data show CDR1 as LGHDT and CDR2 as YNNKEL (reference sequence). The CDR3 sequence is 16 residues long. The CDR3 nucleotides are TGTGCCAGCAGCCTCGACGGGCCAGGGGCGGGTTACGAGCAGTACTTC. Encoded protein: CASSLDGPGAGYEQYF.

The chain combines TRBV5-1 with TRBJ2-3, with D uncertain. Between the trimmed V and J ends, which lost 7 bases and 0 bases, there was a span of 9 bases. Germline-derived CDR1 and CDR2 are SGHRS and YFSETQ. This CDR3 has 13 amino acids. CDR3 sequence: CASSHQSTDTQYF. CDR3 nucleotide sequence: TGCGCCAGCTCACACCAAAGCACAGATACGCAGTATTTT.

This clonotype was seen more than once but under ten times. The rearrangement links TRBV12-3 or TRBV12-4 to TRBJ1-2; the match to TRBD1 covers 12 bases. Trimming took 3 bases from V and 4 from J; bases not matched to a gene: 0. The CDR3 length is 14 residues. Here the CDR3 reads CASSLGQGAYGYTF. The DNA of the CDR3 is TGTGCCAGCAGTTTGGGACAGGGGGCCTATGGCTACACCTTC.

This clonotype was observed a few times. The chain joins TRBV7-2 to TRBJ2-3; TRBD2 aligns across 13 bases. Unmatched junction bases numbered 3, after V lost 8 bases and J lost 7 bases. Germline CDR1 SGHTA, CDR2 FQGNSA. The CDR3 sequence is 13 residues long. The chain's CDR3 is CASGTSGTNTQYF. The DNA for the CDR3 is TGTGCCAGCGGGACTAGCGGGACGAATACGCAGTATTTT.

The sample holds a few counts of this clonotype. V usage is TRBV4-1 and J usage is TRBJ1-1; a possible D gene is TRBD1 (5 bases). This CDR3 is 16 amino acids long. Germline V gene data show CDR1 as MGHRA and CDR2 as YSYEKL. Trimming cost V 1 base and J 0 bases, with 12 bases left between them. CDR3 amino acids: CASSQGGTSVNTEAFF. In DNA form, the CDR3 reads TGCGCCAGCAGCCAAGGCGGGACCTCGGTGAACACTGAAGCTTTCTTT.

The rearrangement uses TRBV15 and TRBJ2-7, with 7 bases aligning to TRBD2. Per germline, CDR1 LNHNV and CDR2 YYDKDF (reference sequence). The CDR3 contains 13 residues. V shed 4 bases, J shed 4 bases, and the junction held 4 bases outside the gene matches. The CDR3 loop is CATSTGGWYEQYF. CDR3 coding DNA: TGTGCCACCAGCACGGGGGGATGGTACGAGCAGTACTTC.

The genes are TRBV6-2 or TRBV6-3 and TRBJ2-3; the D is unclear. The germline V gene encodes CDR1 MNHEY and CDR2 SVGEGT. The length of the CDR3 is 13 residues. Trimming shortened V by 0 bases and J by 5 bases, and 6 bases separated the two germline ends. Here the CDR3 DNA reads TGTGCCAGCAGTTACTCGTCCGAAGATACGCAGTATTTT. Its protein is CASSYSSEDTQYF.

This chain links TRBV20-1 with TRBJ2-3; D ambiguous. The CDR3 is 14 residues long. The V end was cut by 1 base, the J end by 4 bases, with 12 bases between. Germline CDR1 and CDR2: DFQATT and SNEGSKA (reference sequence). This chain's CDR3 is CSARALDPPDTQYF. The DNA of the CDR3 is TGCAGTGCTAGAGCTCTCGACCCCCCAGATACGCAGTATTTT.

This clonotype was found a few times. The rearrangement uses TRBV12-3 or TRBV12-4 and TRBJ2-2; the D call may be TRBD1 or TRBD2 (6 bases each). The CDR3 extends over 15 amino acids. Trimming shortened V by 5 bases and J by 0 bases, and 10 bases separated the two germline ends. This chain's CDR3 is CASSGGGSNTGELFF. The CDR3 nucleotides read TGTGCCAGCAGTGGAGGGGGTTCGAACACCGGGGAGCTGTTTTTT.

The chain recombines TRBV29-1 with TRBJ2-7; D is possibly TRBD1 (5 bases). This CDR3 is 12 amino acids long. Germline CDR1 reads SQVTM; CDR2 reads ANQGSEA. The V end lost 4 bases, the J end lost 3 bases, and 10 bases lay between the germline ends. CDR3: CSVVQDRYEQYF. In DNA, the CDR3 is TGCAGCGTTGTACAGGATCGCTACGAGCAGTACTTC.

This clonotype was counted a few times. V gene TRBV27 combines with J gene TRBJ2-3; 7 bases fit TRBD2. The CDR3 loop spans 13 amino acids. The V segment lost 3 bases and the J segment 9 bases; nucleotides outside the gene matches: 6. CDR1 is MNHEY, CDR2 SMNVEV, per germline (reference sequence). CDR3 coding DNA: TGTGCCAGCAGTTTGGGGGGGGTTGACACGCAGTATTTT. The encoded protein is CASSLGGVDTQYF.

The V gene is TRBV7-2, the J gene TRBJ2-3; D ambiguous. CDR3 length: 14 amino acids. V gave up 2 bases and J gave up 4 bases, with 10 bases separating them. CDR1 is SGHTA and CDR2 is FQGNSA in the germline V gene. CDR3 nucleotides: TGTGCCAGCAGCTTAATGGGTTCGGCAGATACGCAGTATTTT. It codes for CASSLMGSADTQYF.

This clonotype was detected only a few times. The CDR3 DNA sequence: TGTGCCAGCAGTTTAGGGACTAGCGGGGCTCTCGAGCAGTACTTC. This sequence encodes CASSLGTSGALEQYF. V gene TRBV27 combines with J gene TRBJ2-7; TRBD2 aligns across 13 bases. Trimming took 2 bases from V and 6 from J; bases not matched to a gene: 4. CDR1 and CDR2 from the germline V gene are MNHEY and SMNVEV (reference sequence). CDR3 length: 15 residues.

This sequence joins TRBV12-3 or TRBV12-4 and TRBJ2-2, with a tentative D call TRBD1 (6 bases). This CDR3 spans 14 amino acids. V was clipped by 7 bases and J by 5 bases, with 14 bases between them. CDR3 in amino acids: CASTHLQGTGELFF. DNA of the CDR3: TGTGCCAGCACCCACCTCCAGGGGACCGGGGAGCTGTTTTTT.

This clonotype was seen a few times. This sequence joins TRBV20-1 and TRBJ2-3; 12 bases fit TRBD2. This CDR3 has 14 amino acids. From germline, CDR1 is DFQATT and CDR2 SNEGSKA (reference sequence). J lost 5 bases, V lost 6 bases, and 6 bases had no gene match. This CDR3 is CSALAGGRQDTQYF. The DNA of the CDR3 is TGCAGTGCCCTAGCGGGGGGGCGGCAAGATACGCAGTATTTT.

The chain is built from TRBV18 and TRBJ2-1; a possible D gene is TRBD1 (6 bases). In germline, CDR1 is KGHSH, CDR2 LQKENI. This CDR3 spans 14 amino acids. Deletions cut 5 bases from V and 7 bases from J, with 15 bases between. The CDR3 reads CASSGGGRVNEQFF. CDR3 nucleotides: TGTGCCAGCTCAGGTGGGGGCAGAGTGAATGAGCAGTTCTTC. Variable domain in full (rest from reference TRBV18 and TRBJ2-1): NAGVMQNPRHLVRRRGQEARLRCSPMKGHSHVYWYRQLPEEGLKFMVYLQKENIIDESGMPKERFSAEFPKEGPSILRIQQVVRGDSAAYFCASSGGGRVNEQFFGPGTRLTVL.

A few counts support this clonotype. The chain has TRBV6-5 and TRBJ2-1; no clear D. V lost 4 bases and J 5 bases, leaving 9 bases between the germline ends. Germline V gives CDR1 MNHEY, CDR2 SVGAGI. The CDR3 runs to 13 residues. The CDR3 loop is CASSFRLNNEQFF. The CDR3 bases are TGTGCCAGCAGTTTCAGGTTGAACAATGAGCAGTTCTTC.

The chain recombines TRBV6-5 with TRBJ1-5; D uncertain. This CDR3 has 15 amino acids. Per the germline V gene, CDR1 is MNHEY and CDR2 is SVGAGI. Trimming cost V 2 bases and J 0 bases, with 8 bases left between them. CDR3 residues: CASSYGLGSNQPQHF. The CDR3 DNA reads TGTGCCAGCAGTTACGGTTTGGGTAGCAATCAGCCCCAGCATTTT.

The chain couples TRBV6-5 to TRBJ1-5; D is unclear. CDR3 length: 15 residues. Trimming removed 0 bases from V and 0 bases from J, with 6 bases in between. Per germline, CDR1 MNHEY and CDR2 SVGAGI. The CDR3 coding sequence is TGTGCCAGCAGTTACTCAGGCAGTAGCAATCAGCCCCAGCATTTT. Amino acids: CASSYSGSSNQPQHF.

This clonotype was detected many times. The chain combines TRBV6-4 with TRBJ1-2; possibly TRBD1 for D (5 bases). The CDR3 contains 15 residues. CDR1 is MRHNA, CDR2 SNTAGT, per germline. V lost 2 bases to trimming and J lost 4 bases, with 14 bases between them. The CDR3 region is CASSDPGEDGYGYTF. The CDR3 bases are TGTGCCAGCAGTGACCCGGGGGAAGACGGCTATGGCTACACCTTC.

The chain joins TRBV27 to TRBJ2-3; tentatively, D is TRBD2 (5 bases). Trimming removed 5 bases at V and 4 bases at J, with 19 bases between. This CDR3 contains 16 residues. Germline values: CDR1 MNHEY, CDR2 SMNVEV (reference sequence). CDR3 sequence reads: CASSGGYGREADTQYF. Here the CDR3 DNA reads TGTGCCAGCAGTGGAGGATATGGGAGAGAGGCAGATACGCAGTATTTT.

The chain recombines TRBV20-1 with TRBJ1-5; D remains ambiguous. The CDR3 totals 14 residues. Germline V gives CDR1 DFQATT, CDR2 SNEGSKA (reference sequence). Trimming left V 3 bases short and J 5 bases short, with 14 bases between. CDR3 amino acids: CSASSDLGHQPQHF. CDR3 in DNA: TGCAGTGCTAGTTCGGACCTAGGACATCAGCCCCAGCATTTT.

This clonotype was seen more than once but under ten times. J is TRBJ1-1 and V is TRBV12-3 or TRBV12-4; 7 nucleotides match TRBD1. After removal of 7 bases from V and 6 bases from J, the junction contained 11 bases not matched to a gene. This CDR3 spans 14 amino acids. The CDR3 spells CASNRQGGGSEAFF. CDR3 DNA sequence: TGTGCCAGCAATAGACAGGGCGGTGGATCTGAAGCTTTCTTT.